This TCR beta chain was identified during a study of cytomegalovirus exposure and HLA in healthy donors (dated by TCRdb to between 2016 and 2019). For the study in its entirety: According to an earlier analysis of 550 to 700 of the donors, roughly 180 million T cells yielded approximately 120 million unique TCR beta sequences and about 300 Gb of sequence data. All discovery cohort repertoires had been generated on a single sequencing platform. High-throughput TCR immunosequencing, statistical association of individual TCRs with disease status, and machine learning were combined to predict cytomegalovirus infection status. Of the roughly 390 genotyped donors, 81% were placed in the genetic ancestry cluster associated with self-reported Caucasian donors. Approximately 300 gigabases of sequencing data and around 80 million unique TCR sequences made up an early release that covered 500 to 650 HLA-typed donors. An earlier analysis of fewer than 750 of the donors used high-throughput TCR beta sequencing to judge whether each TCR beta V gene segment behaved as functional or pseudogenic. Using immunosequencing, the study profiled T cell repertoires from roughly 650 subjects and related those repertoires to cytomegalovirus serostatus. Along with the approximately 650-subject first cohort, a separate validation cohort of about 110 different subjects was used. A later analysis re-analyzed previously published TCR beta repertoires from about 600 donors and added high-resolution HLA genotyping to study TCR occurrence patterns. A later genetic analysis took genome-wide SNP genotypes for 398 of the 666 donors and used that subset as a discovery cohort. Typing coverage differed by locus: A, B, C, DRB1 and DQB1 were typed in about 620-640 donors, DQA1 in 522, DPA1 in some 610, and DPB1 in just under 490. Among approximately 370 genotyped donors of the cohort, an average of around 250,000 unique TCR beta nucleotide sequences was sequenced per donor, of which 15% to 20% were non-productive. Donor age, sex, ethnicity and CMV serostatus were compiled together with the repertoire data. In the later analysis, no new phenotypic data were used to find candidate immune exposures; instead, reliance was placed on TCR beta sequences and their occurrence across donors. HLA typing included class I and class II loci at four-digit resolution. Because of strong linkage in the cohort, 5 or 6 DR-DQ haplotypes were treated as single units for association and clustering. The study was designed to test whether signatures of past pathogen exposure could be identified by cataloging public T cell receptors. Study-wide findings and limitations: In vitro tests confirmed that a few of the cytomegalovirus-associated TCR beta chains recognize cytomegalovirus antigens. In both the original and validation cohorts, the classifier was reported to diagnose cytomegalovirus status with high specificity and sensitivity. Assigning TCR associations to individual alleles was difficult when HLA alleles, especially DR and DQ, strongly co-occurred. A later genetic analysis reported fewer N-insertions in productive TCRs among donors in an Asian-associated ancestry cluster than the approximately 670-donor mean. Specific HLA alleles were associated with 15,000 to 20,000 TCR beta sequences at a false discovery rate of 0.05 in a later analysis. It was suggested by the authors that the approach could potentially be generalized to other disease states and immunological phenotypes. Some 16 rarely observed V segments, including chromosome 9 orphons, were excluded from the earlier analysis of about 500 of the donors because counts were too low. V-gene and J-gene trimming of TCR beta chains was associated with a missense DCLRE1C variant in a later genetic analysis, and the association was replicated in an independent cohort. In a later analysis, HLA-associated TCR beta chains showed more clonal expansion and lower generation probabilities than non-associated chains that were equally common. Linkage disequilibrium might explain the correlated functional status among segregating V segments, but an unknown experimental factor could not be ruled out. A later analysis reported that several top co-occurrence clusters appeared linked to parvovirus B19, influenza, CMV and Epstein-Barr virus. Broadly in line with IMGT annotations, most TCR beta V segments showed up in productive rearrangements about 87% or about 30% of the time in an earlier analysis of roughly 590 of the donors. For the cohort, immune exposure information was limited to CMV serostatus. Roughly uniform sequencing depth across donors was assumed in presence/absence analyses, although this assumption may not hold. Most TCR sequences were seen in very few donors, while some public TCRs were found in many individuals. In a later analysis, TCR association rates were found to vary across HLA loci, with the most associated TCRs seen for DRB1 alleles and the fewest for HLA-C alleles. Only TCR beta chains were sequenced in this cohort, and the absence of alpha or paired-chain data limited detectable features. A total of fewer than 200 TCR beta chains were listed by the study as associated with cytomegalovirus. A cluster of highly shared sequence variants was judged likely to represent a technical artifact of the sequencing pipeline. Because HLA typing was missing for some donors at each locus, association tests included only the typed subset. A further reported finding was that TCR beta sequences accurately predicted the HLA-A and HLA-B alleles for most subjects in the first cohort. Most CMV-associated TCR beta chains appeared to be HLA-restricted in a later analysis, and the HLA associations seemed to be driven largely by CMV exposure.

The protocol used for the library was the immunoSEQ multiplex PCR assay. For the multiplex PCR, a mixture combining 60 forward primers for TCR Vbeta segments and 13 reverse primers for TCR Jbeta segments was used. The CDR3 region of rearranged TCR beta genes was amplified from genomic DNA by a multiplex PCR assay. Amplified TCR beta libraries were sequenced as 87-base-pair reads on the Illumina HiSeq System. Turning to the authors' computational methods: A later analysis tallied roughly 80 million unique TCR beta chains across the 666 repertoires, and about 12 million of those chains were shared by two or more donors. Raw reads were error-corrected and collapsed into unique sequences by a nearest-neighbor algorithm in which closely related sequences were merged to remove PCR and sequencing errors. Alignment of CDR3 sequences to IMGT reference sequences was used to assign V, D and J gene segments. Each retained sequence needed at least a six-nucleotide match to both a V gene segment and a J gene segment. Rearrangements were classified as productive when the CDR3 lacked stop codons and remained in frame with V and J, and all other rearrangements were classified as non-productive. CDR3 was defined according to IMGT convention as the region running from the second conserved V-encoded cysteine to the conserved J-encoded phenylalanine. The earlier analysis of about 590 of the donors excluded sequences that lacked an unambiguous match to a single V gene segment. An earlier analysis of 587 of the donors called V segments functional above 56.7% productive rearrangements and segregating when the between-donor standard deviation exceeded 5%. A statistical classification framework was built to diagnose cytomegalovirus status from the catalog of TCR beta chain sequences. A later analysis assigned V and J genes by comparing TCR nucleotide sequences with IMGT/GENE-DB human TR gene sequences. Using the TCRdist pipeline, a later analysis assigned CDR3 sequences along with most-parsimonious VDJ recombination scenarios. In a later analysis, every TCR beta chain was defined by the combination of its CDR3 amino acid sequence and its V-gene family, and reads without a unique V-gene family were dropped. In a later analysis, a few hundred highly shared, low-generation-probability nucleotide sequences were removed to address suspected cross-contamination and a sequencing artifact. For each public chain, a later analysis derived a clonal expansion index from normalized ranks of inferred template counts within each repertoire. A later analysis computed generation probabilities with a VDJ recombination model fitted to out-of-frame rearrangements, and checked the results against IGoR. In a later analysis, hypergeometric tests were used to score TCR-TCR, TCR-HLA and TCR-CMV co-occurrence, with a repertoire-size bias correction applied to TCR pairs. A later analysis estimated false discovery rates by permuting HLA or CMV assignments 20 times. In a later analysis, co-occurring TCRs were grouped with DBSCAN, and TCRdist sequence similarity was added when clustering was performed within HLA-allele-positive subsets. Co-occurrence clustering excluded repertoires with fewer than 30,000 or more than 120,000 public chains, plus five with anomalous nucleotide sharing. The table was pulled from immuneACCESS by TCRdb, which kept in-frame rearrangements only. Such tables lose some clones; where checked, under half of the loss comes from unresolved V genes, and the rest has no known cause. D and trimming come from the DNA, and the V and J calls and clone size come from that table. The sample's table covers about 160,000 clones. Around 1.4% of the sample is held by the ten biggest clonotypes.

As for this clone: This receptor's antigen is unknown.

The cohort consisted of approximately 670 healthy bone marrow donors. All cohort members were sampled while nominally healthy, although unrecorded immune exposures were likely present. The donor tested CMV seronegative, placing the donor among the 300 to 400 seronegative members of the cohort. A peripheral blood sample was provided by each donor, and peripheral blood mononuclear cells were used for TCR beta sequencing. The Qiagen DNeasy Blood Extraction Kit was used to extract genomic DNA from the blood cell samples. Sequencing was carried out using PBMCs. This receptor was taken from a woman aged 60-70 years in good health and CMV-seronegative.

CDR3 protein: CAWGGVPLHNYGYTF. The DNA sequence reads TGTGCCTGGGGAGGGGTACCCTTACATAACTATGGCTACACCTTC. The chain is made from TRBV30 and TRBJ1-2; a tentative D match to TRBD1 spans 5 bases. V and J are truncated by 5 bases and 1 base respectively, leaving an intervening sequence of 17 bases. Spanning cysteine to phenylalanine, the CDR3 consists of 15 amino acids. Only the CDR3 DNA stays, 45 bases, in frame from base 1. From the germline V gene (reference sequence), CDR1 is GTSNPN and CDR2 is SVGIG.